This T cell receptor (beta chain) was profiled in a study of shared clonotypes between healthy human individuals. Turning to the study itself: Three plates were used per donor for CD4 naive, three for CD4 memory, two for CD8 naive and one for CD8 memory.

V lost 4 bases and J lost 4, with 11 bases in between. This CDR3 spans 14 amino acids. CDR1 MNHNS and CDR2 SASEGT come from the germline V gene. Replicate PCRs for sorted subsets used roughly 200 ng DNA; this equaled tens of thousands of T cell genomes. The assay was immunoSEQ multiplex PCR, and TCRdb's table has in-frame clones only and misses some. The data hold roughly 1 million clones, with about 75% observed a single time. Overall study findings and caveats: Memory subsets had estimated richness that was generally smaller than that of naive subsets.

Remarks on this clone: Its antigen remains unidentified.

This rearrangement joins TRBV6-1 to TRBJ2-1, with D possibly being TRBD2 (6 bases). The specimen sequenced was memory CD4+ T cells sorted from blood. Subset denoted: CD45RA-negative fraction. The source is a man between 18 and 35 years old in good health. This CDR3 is CASSVPGTYNEQFF. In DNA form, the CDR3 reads TGTGCCAGCAGTGTGCCCGGGACTTACAATGAGCAGTTCTTC.